The 28 T cell receptor beta chains reported below all come from one sample, sequenced in a study of vaccination and CD4 T cells after COVID-19. No antigens are known for them. At the Johns Hopkins FTIC core, DNA taken from cultured CD4+ T cells was sequenced by way of the Oncomine TCR Beta short-read assay. Each CDR3 protein is one row after TCRdb ran MiXCR on the PCR reads. The table has tens of thousands of distinct CDR3 sequences, 35% seen once. This sample's time point: late sampling 161 to 241 days after vaccination in a few convalescent patients. Treatment of the sample: roughly nine-day PBMC culture with coronavirus spike peptide pools or control peptides (ViraFEST assay). Sample: CD4+ T cells from blood, cultured in vitro, taken about 7 months after SARS-CoV-2 vaccination. The receptor set was obtained from a human donor who had recovered from COVID-19.

The chain has TRBV7-2 and TRBJ2-2, with D maybe TRBD2 (5 bases). CDR1 is SGHTA and CDR2 is FQGNSA in the germline V gene. Trimming removed 5 bases from V and 7 bases from J, with 14 bases in between. The CDR3 consists of 14 residues. CDR3 bases: TGTGCCAGCAGCCCATCGGTCCGGGGCGGGGAGCTGTTTTTT. Protein: CASSPSVRGGELFF.

This chain joins TRBV29-1 and TRBJ2-5; D is perhaps TRBD1 (7 bases). The V end lost 7 bases, the J end lost 1 base, and 13 bases lay between the germline ends. This CDR3 is 13 amino acids long. Germline V gene sequence: CDR1 SQVTM, CDR2 ANQGSEA. CDR3 protein: CSGRRDSQETQYF. Here the CDR3 DNA reads TGCAGCGGGCGGCGGGACAGCCAAGAGACCCAGTACTTC.

This chain connects TRBV6-2 or TRBV6-3 to TRBJ2-7; 9 bases agree with TRBD1. CDR1 is MNHEY, CDR2 SVGEGT, per germline. The CDR3 loop spans 13 amino acids. Trimming took 5 bases from V and 5 from J; bases not matched to a gene: 4. CDR3 loop: CASSGQGTNEQYF. The DNA of the CDR3 is TGTGCCAGCAGTGGACAGGGGACCAACGAGCAGTACTTC.

This clonotype was detected a few times. J is TRBJ1-1 and V is TRBV10-3; tentatively, D is TRBD1 (6 bases). Germline V lookup: CDR1 ENHRY, CDR2 SYGVKD. V was clipped by 6 bases and J by 0 bases, with 11 bases between them. The CDR3 is made up of 14 amino acids. The chain's CDR3 is CAIRDGGLNTEAFF. The CDR3 nucleotides are TGTGCCATCAGGGACGGGGGGCTGAACACTGAAGCTTTCTTT.

This clonotype appeared a few times. The chain joins TRBV7-9 to TRBJ1-1, with D unresolved. Germline V gene lookup returns CDR1 SEHNR and CDR2 FQNEAQ (reference sequence). This CDR3 spans 14 amino acids. Trimming shortened V by 2 bases and J by 1 base, and 8 bases separated the two germline ends. This CDR3 reads CASSLSHRNTEAFF. The DNA for the CDR3 is TGTGCCAGCAGCTTAAGCCACCGGAACACTGAAGCTTTCTTT.

There are a few counts of this clonotype. This chain uses TRBV7-2 with TRBJ2-6; TRBD1 agrees at 7 bases. V lost 3 bases and J lost 3; bases outside the gene matches: 2. The CDR3 has 15 residues. Looked up from germline, CDR1 is SGHTA and CDR2 is FQGNSA. The CDR3 reads CASSFTGVGANVLTF. In DNA form, the CDR3 reads TGTGCCAGCAGCTTCACAGGGGTTGGGGCCAACGTCCTGACTTTC. Variable domain in full (rest from reference TRBV7-2 and TRBJ2-6): GAGVSQSPSNKVTEKGKDVELRCDPISGHTALYWYRQSLGQGLEFLIYFQGNSAPDKSGLPSDRFSAERTGGSVSTLTIQRTQQEDSAVYLCASSFTGVGANVLTFGAGSRLTVL.

This sequence joins TRBV7-2 and TRBJ2-5; D uncertain. In germline, CDR1 is SGHTA, CDR2 FQGNSA. This CDR3 is built from 13 residues. V lost 3 bases to trimming and J lost 5 bases, with 10 bases between them. CDR3 residues: CASSLLGRETQYF. The CDR3 nucleotides are TGTGCCAGCAGCTTGTTGGGTCGGGAGACCCAGTACTTC.

This clonotype was observed a few times. The chain joins TRBV27 to TRBJ2-7; 9 nucleotides agree with TRBD2. Germline values: CDR1 MNHEY, CDR2 SMNVEV (reference sequence). CDR3 length: 13 amino acids. The V gene end was trimmed by 7 bases and the J gene end by 2 bases; junction bases not matched to a gene: 3. CDR3 sequence (DNA): TGTGCCAGCAAAGCTAGCGGGACCTACGAGCAGTACTTC. It encodes CASKASGTYEQYF.

By sample fraction, this clonotype is medium-sized. The J gene is TRBJ1-6, the V gene TRBV6-1, with TRBD1 identical over 11 bases. With 5 bases clipped from V and 8 bases from J, the junction kept 11 bases outside the gene matches. Germline CDR1 is MNHNS and CDR2 is SASEGT. CDR3 length: 17 amino acids. CDR3 nucleotide sequence: TGTGCCAGCAGTAGCCCCCCCGGACAGGGGGCTTATTCACCCCTCCACTTT. Protein product: CASSSPPGQGAYSPLHF.

This clonotype counts as medium-sized. This chain connects TRBV20-1 to TRBJ2-3, with a possible D match to TRBD2 (5 bases). The CDR3 has 12 residues. Looked up from germline, CDR1 is DFQATT and CDR2 is SNEGSKA (reference sequence). V was trimmed by 7 bases and J by 1 base, leaving 9 bases between them. Here the CDR3 reads CSGGEGTDTQYF. The CDR3 DNA is TGCAGTGGGGGAGAGGGCACAGATACGCAGTATTTT.

In this sample, this clonotype turned up a few times. V is TRBV7-2 and J is TRBJ2-1; D remains unclear. V was clipped by 5 bases and J by 10 bases, with 12 bases between them. This CDR3 contains 12 residues. CDR1 and CDR2 (germline): SGHTA, FQGNSA. The CDR3: CASSPGAWEQFF. CDR3 DNA: TGTGCCAGCAGCCCCGGCGCGTGGGAGCAGTTCTTC.

The J gene is TRBJ2-7, the V gene TRBV28, with D perhaps matching TRBD1 or TRBD2 (5 bases each). Germline V lookup: CDR1 MDHEN, CDR2 SYDVKM. V gave up 5 bases and J gave up 3 bases, with 14 bases separating them. The CDR3 has 14 residues. CDR3 in amino acids: CASSEPGRIYEQYF. The CDR3 DNA reads TGTGCCAGCAGTGAACCGGGACGGATCTACGAGCAGTACTTC.

This clonotype has just a few counts. V usage is TRBV10-3 and J usage is TRBJ2-7; TRBD2 matches at 11 bases. The CDR3 consists of 13 residues. V lost 7 bases, J lost 6 bases, and 5 bases stayed unmatched. CDR1 and CDR2 (germline): ENHRY, SYGVKD. CDR3 sequence reads: CAIKEGTSGEQYF. CDR3 nucleotide sequence: TGTGCCATCAAGGAAGGGACTAGCGGCGAGCAGTACTTC.

V usage is TRBV29-1 and J usage is TRBJ1-2, with a tentative D call TRBD1 (6 bases). Between the trimmed V and J ends, which lost 4 bases and 2 bases, there was a span of 8 bases. CDR1 and CDR2 (germline): SQVTM, ANQGSEA. The CDR3 spans 12 residues. The CDR3 loop reads CSVVTGNYGYTF. For the CDR3, the DNA is TGCAGCGTTGTTACAGGGAACTATGGCTACACCTTC.

CDR3 protein: CASSPSWQGGRSGANVLTF. In DNA form, the CDR3 reads TGTGCCAGCAGCCCAAGTTGGCAGGGTGGGCGCTCTGGGGCCAACGTCCTGACTTTC. The chain employs TRBV7-8 and TRBJ2-6; possibly TRBD1 for D (5 bases). Germline V lookup: CDR1 SGHVS, CDR2 FQNEAQ. Trimming removed 5 bases at V and 0 bases at J, with 20 bases between. The CDR3 runs to 19 residues.

This clonotype was found a few times. The gene calls are TRBV15 and TRBJ2-7; 11 bases are shared with TRBD2. This CDR3 region has 15 residues. Germline assignment: CDR1 LNHNV and CDR2 YYDKDF (reference sequence). V lost 4 bases and J lost 6; bases outside the gene matches: 8. The CDR3 spells CATSTTTSGRPEQYF. The CDR3, as DNA: TGTGCCACCAGCACAACAACTAGCGGGAGACCCGAGCAGTACTTC.

The rearrangement uses TRBV10-3 and TRBJ2-5, with a tentative D call TRBD1 (6 bases). With 10 bases removed from V and 0 bases from J, the gap between germline ends came to 9 bases. This CDR3 is built from 12 residues. CDR1 is ENHRY and CDR2 is SYGVKD in the germline V gene. CDR3 loop: CATGTNQETQYF. CDR3 bases: TGTGCCACCGGGACAAACCAAGAGACCCAGTACTTC.

The CDR3 loop reads CASIRAGNNYGYTF. In nucleotides, the CDR3 is TGTGCCAGCATCCGAGCAGGGAATAACTATGGCTACACCTTC. V gene TRBV28 combines with J gene TRBJ1-2; D might be TRBD1 (5 bases). The length of the CDR3 is 14 residues. Trimming stripped 7 bases from V and 1 base from J, with 13 bases between. Germline V gives CDR1 MDHEN, CDR2 SYDVKM.

About this clonotype: At one of its ends the junction is not consistent with the germline gene, which may arise from a read error. The chain recombines TRBV7-6 with TRBJ2-5; TRBD2 aligns across 14 bases. The CDR3 sequence is 16 residues long. CDR1 is SGHVS, CDR2 FNYEAQ, per germline. CDR3 nucleotide sequence: TGTGCTAGCAGCTTAGCCGGGACTAGCGGGAGTAGAGCCCAGTACTTC. It encodes CASSLAGTSGSRAQYF.

Note on this clonotype: A read error may explain this, as a much larger clone is one base away. The chain couples TRBV10-3 to TRBJ2-5; no clear D. Germline CDR1 reads ENHRY; CDR2 reads SYGVKD. Between the trimmed V and J ends, which lost 6 bases and 5 bases, there was a span of 19 bases. This CDR3 spans 15 amino acids. The CDR3 DNA reads TGTGCCATCAGGGGCCGGCTAGAGGTGGTCGAGACCCAGTACTTC. Translated, it gives CAIRGRLEVVETQYF.

The chain is built from TRBV28 and TRBJ2-7; 10 bases are shared with TRBD2. Trimming cost V 4 bases and J 9 bases; bases outside gene matches: 9. The germline V gene encodes CDR1 MDHEN and CDR2 SYDVKM. This CDR3 is built from 14 residues. The CDR3 sequence: CASSSVLAGDMQYF. The CDR3 DNA reads as TGTGCCAGCAGTTCAGTGCTAGCGGGAGATATGCAGTACTTC.

Details on this clonotype: Germline and junction disagree at one end, which may indicate a read error. V and J are TRBV20-1 and TRBJ2-7; the D gene is possibly TRBD2 (6 bases). Germline V gives CDR1 DFQATT, CDR2 SNEGSKA (reference sequence). The CDR3 consists of 15 residues. The CDR3: CSARDLGTASYEQHF. CDR3 DNA: TGCAGTGCTAGAGATCTAGGGACTGCCTCCTACGAGCAGCACTTC.

The chain uses TRBV4-2 and TRBJ1-6; D possibly corresponds to TRBD1 (5 bases). Germline values: CDR1 LGHNA, CDR2 YNFKEQ. The CDR3 is 14 residues long. With 2 bases removed from V and 10 bases from J, the gap between germline ends came to 12 bases. CDR3 region: CASSQMLGESPLHF. Here the CDR3 DNA reads TGTGCCAGCAGCCAAATGTTAGGGGAATCACCCCTCCACTTT.

J is TRBJ2-5 and V is TRBV10-3, with D hard to call. This CDR3 contains 12 residues. V shed 5 bases and J shed 4 bases, with 8 bases lying between them. The V gene's germline CDR1 is ENHRY and CDR2 SYGVKD. In nucleotides, the CDR3 is TGTGCCATCAGTCGCACGGGAGAGACCCAGTACTTC. As protein: CAISRTGETQYF.

This clonotype has only a few counts. V usage is TRBV24-1 and J usage is TRBJ2-5, with 9 bases that match TRBD2. The trim removed 4 bases at V and 2 bases at J, leaving 7 bases unmatched. CDR1 is KGHDR, CDR2 SFDVKD, per germline. The CDR3 consists of 16 residues. CDR3 sequence reads: CATSDPTSGKQETQYF. CDR3 sequence (DNA): TGTGCCACCAGTGACCCGACTAGCGGAAAACAAGAGACCCAGTACTTC.

The chain combines TRBV6-2 or TRBV6-3 with TRBJ2-7; 10 bases line up with TRBD2. The trim removed 8 bases at V and 0 bases at J, leaving 4 bases unmatched. Germline-derived CDR1 and CDR2 are MNHEY and SVGEGT. The CDR3 runs to 14 residues. The CDR3, as DNA: TGTGCCAGCCGCCCTAGCGGGAGCTCCTACGAGCAGTACTTC. It encodes CASRPSGSSYEQYF.

The rearrangement links TRBV6-1 to TRBJ2-3, with 7 bases identical to TRBD2. Germline CDR1 MNHNS, CDR2 SASEGT. The CDR3 has 13 amino acids. The junction had 4 bases not matched to a gene; V was cut back by 8 bases and J by 2 bases. The CDR3 spells CASRGSLTDTQYF. CDR3 nucleotide sequence: TGTGCCAGCCGCGGGAGTCTCACAGATACGCAGTATTTT.

V gene TRBV20-1 combines with J gene TRBJ1-2; D ambiguous. Trimming removed 3 bases at V and 3 bases at J, with 8 bases between. The CDR3 loop spans 12 amino acids. Per the germline V gene, CDR1 is DFQATT and CDR2 is SNEGSKA (reference sequence). The CDR3 nucleotides read TGCAGTGCTAGGCGTGGTGACTATGGCTACACCTTC. Amino acid sequence: CSARRGDYGYTF.